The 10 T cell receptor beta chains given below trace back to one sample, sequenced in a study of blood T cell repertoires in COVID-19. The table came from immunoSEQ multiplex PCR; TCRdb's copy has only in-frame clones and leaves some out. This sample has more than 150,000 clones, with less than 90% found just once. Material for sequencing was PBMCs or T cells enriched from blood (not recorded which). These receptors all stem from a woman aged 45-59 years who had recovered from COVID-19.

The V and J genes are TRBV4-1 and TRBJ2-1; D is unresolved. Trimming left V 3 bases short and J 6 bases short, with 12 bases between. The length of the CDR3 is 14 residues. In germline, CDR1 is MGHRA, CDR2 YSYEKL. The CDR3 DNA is TGCGCCAGCAGCCAGGTCTCACCAGTCAATGAGCAGTTCTTC. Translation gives CASSQVSPVNEQFF.

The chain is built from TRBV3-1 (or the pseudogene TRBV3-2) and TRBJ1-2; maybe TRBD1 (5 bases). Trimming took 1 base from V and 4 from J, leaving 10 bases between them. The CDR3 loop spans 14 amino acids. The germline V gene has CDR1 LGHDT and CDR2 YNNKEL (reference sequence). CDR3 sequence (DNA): TGTGCCAGCAGCCAAGTGGGGGGATCCTATGGCTACACCTTC. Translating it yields CASSQVGGSYGYTF.

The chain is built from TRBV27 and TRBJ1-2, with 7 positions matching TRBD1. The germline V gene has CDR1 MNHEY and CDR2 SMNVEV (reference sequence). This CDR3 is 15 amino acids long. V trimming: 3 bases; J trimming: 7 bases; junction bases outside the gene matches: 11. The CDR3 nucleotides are TGTGCCAGCAGTTTTAAGGGACAGCCTTTCGGTGGCTACACCTTC. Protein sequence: CASSFKGQPFGGYTF.

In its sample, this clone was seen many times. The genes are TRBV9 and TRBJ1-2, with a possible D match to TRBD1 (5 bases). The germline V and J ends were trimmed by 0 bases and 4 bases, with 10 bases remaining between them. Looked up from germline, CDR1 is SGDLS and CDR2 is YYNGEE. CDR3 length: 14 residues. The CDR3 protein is CASSVEAGPYGYTF. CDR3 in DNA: TGTGCCAGCAGCGTAGAAGCAGGGCCCTATGGCTACACCTTC.

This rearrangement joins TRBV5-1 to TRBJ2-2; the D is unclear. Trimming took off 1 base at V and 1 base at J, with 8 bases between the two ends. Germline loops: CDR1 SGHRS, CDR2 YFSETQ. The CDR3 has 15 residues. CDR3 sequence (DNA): TGCGCCAGCAGCTTGACTCCTATGAACACCGGGGAGCTGTTTTTT. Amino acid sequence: CASSLTPMNTGELFF. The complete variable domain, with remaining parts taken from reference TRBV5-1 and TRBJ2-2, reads KAGVTQTPRYLIKTRGQQVTLSCSPISGHRSVSWYQQTPGQGLQFLFEYFSETQRNKGNFPGRFSGRQFSNSRSEMNVSTLELGDSALYLCASSLTPMNTGELFFGEGSRLTVL.

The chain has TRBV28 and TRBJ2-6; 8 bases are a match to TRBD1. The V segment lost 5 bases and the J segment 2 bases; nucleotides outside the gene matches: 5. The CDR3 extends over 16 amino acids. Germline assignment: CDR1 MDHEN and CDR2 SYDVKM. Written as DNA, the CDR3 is TGTGCCAGCAGTAGCCCAGGGGGCGCTGGGGCCAACGTCCTGACTTTC. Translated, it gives CASSSPGGAGANVLTF.

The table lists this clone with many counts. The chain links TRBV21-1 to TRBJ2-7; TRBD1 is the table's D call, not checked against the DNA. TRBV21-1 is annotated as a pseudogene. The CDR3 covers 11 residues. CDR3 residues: CASRGGSEQYF. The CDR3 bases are TGTGCCAGCAGAGGGGGTAGCGAGCAGTACTTC.

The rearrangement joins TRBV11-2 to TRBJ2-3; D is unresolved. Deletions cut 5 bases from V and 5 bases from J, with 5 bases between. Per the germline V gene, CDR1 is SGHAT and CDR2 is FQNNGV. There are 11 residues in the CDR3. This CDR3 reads CASSVKDTQYF. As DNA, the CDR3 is TGTGCCAGCAGCGTCAAAGATACGCAGTATTTT.

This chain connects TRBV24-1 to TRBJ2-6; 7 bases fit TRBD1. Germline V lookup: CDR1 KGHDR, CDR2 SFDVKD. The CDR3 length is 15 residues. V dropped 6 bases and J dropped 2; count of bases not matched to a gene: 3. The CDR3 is CATSRGGTGANVLTF. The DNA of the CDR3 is TGTGCCACCAGTAGAGGGGGCACTGGGGCCAACGTCCTGACTTTC.

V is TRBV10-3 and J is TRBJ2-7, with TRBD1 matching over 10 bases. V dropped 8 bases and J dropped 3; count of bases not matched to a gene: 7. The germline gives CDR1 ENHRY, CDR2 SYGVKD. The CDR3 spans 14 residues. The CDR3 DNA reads TGTGCCATCGAGCCGGGACAGGGGTACTACGAGCAGTACTTC. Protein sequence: CAIEPGQGYYEQYF.